These T cell receptor beta chains were read from a single sample in a study of OX40 agonist ivuxolimab in advanced cancers. Assay used: immunoSEQ multiplex PCR; TCRdb lists only in-frame clones, some missing. The sample has tens of thousands of clones; 75% to 80% are singletons. The input for sequencing was CD4+ or CD8+ T cells sorted from blood, taken in a trial of the OX40 agonist ivuxolimab. These receptors were taken from an adult with an advanced solid tumor such as melanoma, head and neck, liver or kidney cancer. Both conserved end residues are trimmed from each CDR3. Only part of the rows carry a size: once, few, many, or a class if the clone is expanded.

TRBV15 | . | ATSLYYEKLF
TRBV18 | . | ASSPSSYEQY
TRBV4-1 | . | ASSQVGLDLSDQPQH
TRBV7-9 | . | ASRIVGQGTEAF
TRBV5-4 | once | ASSFDRAGTEAF
TRBV21-1 | once | ASSEQGQGLQETQY
TRBV2 | . | ASSENQGNGYT
TRBV5-6 | few | ASSLAGGLYGYT
TRBV6-5 | . | ASSWGQPINYGYT
TRBV14 | few | ASSQDVGGTQY
TRBV5-1 | . | ASSLDRGNYGYT
TRBV11-2 | . | ASYRTGSTDTQY
TRBV10-3 | . | AVRRGANNEKLF
TRBV6-5 | . | ASSPPPLLNTEAF
TRBV30 | . | AWSVRAYGYT
TRBV30 | . | AWSVGVYYT
TRBV5-1 | . | ASSLREGAQAF
TRBV5-6 | . | ASSWGTGDTGELF
TRBV18 | . | ASSPTNQPREQY
TRBV7-9 | . | ASSSRRGTMRETQY
TRBV7-2 | . | ASSLRSSGSNEQF
TRBV25-1 | . | ASSERGGNTEAF
TRBV5-5 | once | ASSLAQGLSYEQY
TRBV6-5 | . | ASSAQGANYGYT
TRBV6-1 | medium-sized | ASSEGPRLYEQY
TRBV6-5 | . | ASSKIQGRGDTQY
TRBV5-1 | . | ASSPGAVAGGNEQF
TRBV19 | once | ASSARLAGGPGDTQY
TRBV28 | . | ASSLPGQGVRTEAF
TRBV5-1 | . | ASSAGQAYEQY
TRBV15 | . | ATSRGHYRDRAEKLF
TRBV6-5 | . | ASSSTVGTEAF
TRBV6-6 | . | ASSRFRGRQF
TRBV14 | . | ASSLWSGHEQY
TRBV6-5 | . | ARDPDGYSNQPQH
TRBV5-8 | few | ASSLSYGGQFQETQY
TRBV7-9 | medium-sized | ASSPGRGNTEAF
TRBV25-1 | few | ASSGTGAHQPQH
TRBV11-2 | . | ASSLEEGRGGPQH
TRBV7-2 | . | ASSDSGGGTDTQY